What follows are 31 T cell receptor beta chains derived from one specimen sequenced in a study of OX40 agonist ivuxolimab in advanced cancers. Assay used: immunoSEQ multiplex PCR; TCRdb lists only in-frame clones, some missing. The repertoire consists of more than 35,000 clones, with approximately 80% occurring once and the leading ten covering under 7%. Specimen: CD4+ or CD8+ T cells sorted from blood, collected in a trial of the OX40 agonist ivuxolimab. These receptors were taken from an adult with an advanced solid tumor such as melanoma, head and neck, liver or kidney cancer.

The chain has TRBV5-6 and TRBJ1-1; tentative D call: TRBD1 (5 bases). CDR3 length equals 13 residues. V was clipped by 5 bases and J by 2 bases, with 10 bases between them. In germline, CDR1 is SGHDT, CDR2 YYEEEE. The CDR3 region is CASSSTVNTEAFF. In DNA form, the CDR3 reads TGTGCCAGCAGTTCGACAGTAAACACTGAAGCTTTCTTT.

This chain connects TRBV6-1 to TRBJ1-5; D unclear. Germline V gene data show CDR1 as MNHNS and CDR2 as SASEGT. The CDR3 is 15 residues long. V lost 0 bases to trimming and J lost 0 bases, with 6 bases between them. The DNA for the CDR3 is TGTGCCAGCAGTGAAGCGGACGGTAGCAATCAGCCCCAGCATTTT. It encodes CASSEADGSNQPQHF.

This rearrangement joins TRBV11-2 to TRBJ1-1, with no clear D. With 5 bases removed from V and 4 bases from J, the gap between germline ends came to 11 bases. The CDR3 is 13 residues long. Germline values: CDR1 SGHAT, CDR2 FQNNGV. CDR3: CASSPYEGTEAFF. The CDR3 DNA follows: TGTGCCAGCAGCCCCTACGAGGGCACTGAAGCTTTCTTT.

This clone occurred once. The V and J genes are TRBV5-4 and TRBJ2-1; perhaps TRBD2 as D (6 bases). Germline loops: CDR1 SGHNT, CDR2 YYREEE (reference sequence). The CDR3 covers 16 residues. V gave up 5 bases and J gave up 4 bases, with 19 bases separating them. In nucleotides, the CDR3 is TGTGCCAGCAGAGACGACCCGGGACTGGGATACAATGAGCAGTTCTTC. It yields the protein CASRDDPGLGYNEQFF.

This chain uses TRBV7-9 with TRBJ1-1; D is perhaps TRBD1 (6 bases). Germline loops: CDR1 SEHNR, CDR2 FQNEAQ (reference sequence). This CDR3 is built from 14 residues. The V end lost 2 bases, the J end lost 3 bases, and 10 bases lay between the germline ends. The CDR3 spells CASSLRGTDTEAFF. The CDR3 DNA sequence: TGTGCCAGCAGCTTAAGGGGGACGGACACTGAAGCTTTCTTT.

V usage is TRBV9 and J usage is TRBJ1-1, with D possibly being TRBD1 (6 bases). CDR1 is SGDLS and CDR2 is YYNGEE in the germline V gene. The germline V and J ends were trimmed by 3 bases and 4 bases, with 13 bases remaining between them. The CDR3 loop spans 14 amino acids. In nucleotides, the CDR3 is TGTGCCAGCAGCGGACCCCAGGGGCCCACTGAAGCTTTCTTT. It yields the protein CASSGPQGPTEAFF.

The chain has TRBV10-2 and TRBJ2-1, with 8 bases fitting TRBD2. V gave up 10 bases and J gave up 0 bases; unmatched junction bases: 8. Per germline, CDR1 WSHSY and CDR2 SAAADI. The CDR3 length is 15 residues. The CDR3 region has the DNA TGCGCCACACAGCGGGAGATAAGCTCCTACAATGAGCAGTTCTTC. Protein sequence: CATQREISSYNEQFF.

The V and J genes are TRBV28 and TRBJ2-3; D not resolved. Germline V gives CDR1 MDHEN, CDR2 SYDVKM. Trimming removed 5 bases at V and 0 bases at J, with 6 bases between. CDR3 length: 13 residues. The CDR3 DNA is TGTGCCAGCAGTATACCTAGCACAGATACGCAGTATTTT. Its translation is CASSIPSTDTQYF.

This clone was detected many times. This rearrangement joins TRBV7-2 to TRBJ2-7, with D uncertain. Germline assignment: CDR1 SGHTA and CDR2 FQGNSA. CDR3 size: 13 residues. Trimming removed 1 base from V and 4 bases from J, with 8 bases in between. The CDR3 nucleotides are TGTGCCAGCAGCTTAGAAGCCGAGTACGAGCAGTACTTC. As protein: CASSLEAEYEQYF.

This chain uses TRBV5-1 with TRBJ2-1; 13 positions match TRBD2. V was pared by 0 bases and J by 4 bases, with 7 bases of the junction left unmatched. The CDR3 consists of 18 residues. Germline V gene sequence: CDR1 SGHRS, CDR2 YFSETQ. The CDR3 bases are TGCGCCAGCAGCTTGGGGCCGACTAGCGGGGGGAAGTACAATGAGCAGTTCTTC. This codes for CASSLGPTSGGKYNEQFF. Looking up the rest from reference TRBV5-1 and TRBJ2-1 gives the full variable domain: KAGVTQTPRYLIKTRGQQVTLSCSPISGHRSVSWYQQTPGQGLQFLFEYFSETQRNKGNFPGRFSGRQFSNSRSEMNVSTLELGDSALYLCASSLGPTSGGKYNEQFFGPGTRLTVL.

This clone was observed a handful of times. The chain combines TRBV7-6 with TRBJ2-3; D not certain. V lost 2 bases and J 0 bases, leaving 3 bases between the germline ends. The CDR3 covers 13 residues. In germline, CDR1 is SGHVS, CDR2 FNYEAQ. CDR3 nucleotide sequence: TGTGCCAGCAGCTTACCTAGCACAGATACGCAGTATTTT. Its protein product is CASSLPSTDTQYF.

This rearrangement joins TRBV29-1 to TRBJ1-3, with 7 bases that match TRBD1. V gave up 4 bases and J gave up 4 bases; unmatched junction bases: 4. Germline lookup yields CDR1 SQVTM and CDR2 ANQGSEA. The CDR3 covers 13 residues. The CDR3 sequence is CSVAGGGGNTIYF. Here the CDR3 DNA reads TGCAGCGTTGCAGGGGGTGGCGGAAACACCATATATTTT.

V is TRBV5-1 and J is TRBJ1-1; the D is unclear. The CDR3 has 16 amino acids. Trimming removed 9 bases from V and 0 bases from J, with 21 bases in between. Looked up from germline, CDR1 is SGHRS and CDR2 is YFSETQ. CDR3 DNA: TGCGCCACACCAAAGACACTTACCCCTCTGAACACTGAAGCTTTCTTT. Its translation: CATPKTLTPLNTEAFF.

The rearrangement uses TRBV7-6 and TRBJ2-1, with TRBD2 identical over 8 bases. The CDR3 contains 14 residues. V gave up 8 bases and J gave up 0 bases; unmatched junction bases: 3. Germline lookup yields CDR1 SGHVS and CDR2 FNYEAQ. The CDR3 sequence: CASSSGSSYNEQFF. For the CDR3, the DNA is TGTGCCAGCTCCAGCGGGAGCTCCTACAATGAGCAGTTCTTC. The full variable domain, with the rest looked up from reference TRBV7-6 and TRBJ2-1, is GAGVSQSPRYKVTKRGQDVALRCDPISGHVSLYWYRQALGQGPEFLTYFNYEAQQDKSGLPNDRFSAERPEGSISTLTIQRTEQRDSAMYRCASSSGSSYNEQFFGPGTRLTVL.

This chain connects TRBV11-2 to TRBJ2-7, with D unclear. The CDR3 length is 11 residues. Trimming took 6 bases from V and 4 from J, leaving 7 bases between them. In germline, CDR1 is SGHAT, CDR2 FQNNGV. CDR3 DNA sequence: TGTGCCAGCAGGACTGGTTACGAGCAGTACTTC. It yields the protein CASRTGYEQYF.

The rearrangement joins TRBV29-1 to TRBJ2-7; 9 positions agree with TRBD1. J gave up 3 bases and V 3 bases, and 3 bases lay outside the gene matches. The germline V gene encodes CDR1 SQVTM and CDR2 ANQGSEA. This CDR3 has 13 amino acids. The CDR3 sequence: CSVDETGGYEQYF. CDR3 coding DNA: TGCAGCGTTGACGAGACAGGGGGCTACGAGCAGTACTTC.

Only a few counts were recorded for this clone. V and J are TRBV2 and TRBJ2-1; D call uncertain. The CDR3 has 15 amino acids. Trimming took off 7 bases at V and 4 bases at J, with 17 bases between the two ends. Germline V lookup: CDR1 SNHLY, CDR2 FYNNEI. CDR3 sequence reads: CASTPGPSYYNEQFF. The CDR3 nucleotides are TGTGCCAGCACCCCCGGACCGTCATATTACAATGAGCAGTTCTTC.

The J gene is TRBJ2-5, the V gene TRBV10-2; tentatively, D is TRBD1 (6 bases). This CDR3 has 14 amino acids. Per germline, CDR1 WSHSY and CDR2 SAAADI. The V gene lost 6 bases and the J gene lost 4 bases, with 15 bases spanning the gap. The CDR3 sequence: CASSPTGGRETQYF. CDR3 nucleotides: TGCGCCAGCAGCCCGACAGGAGGCAGAGAGACCCAGTACTTC.

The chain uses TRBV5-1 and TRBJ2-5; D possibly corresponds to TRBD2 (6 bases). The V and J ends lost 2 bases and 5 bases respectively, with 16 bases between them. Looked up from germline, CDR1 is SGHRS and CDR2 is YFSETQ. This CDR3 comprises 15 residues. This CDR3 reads CASSFGLSGGETQYF. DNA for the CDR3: TGCGCCAGCAGCTTTGGGCTTAGTGGAGGGGAGACCCAGTACTTC.

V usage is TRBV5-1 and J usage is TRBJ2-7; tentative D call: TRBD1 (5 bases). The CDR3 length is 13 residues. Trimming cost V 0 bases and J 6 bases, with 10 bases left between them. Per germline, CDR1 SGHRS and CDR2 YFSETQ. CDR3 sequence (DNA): TGCGCCAGCAGCTTGGGGGGCGGACGCGAGCAGTACTTC. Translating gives CASSLGGGREQYF. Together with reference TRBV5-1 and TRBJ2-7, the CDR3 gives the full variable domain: KAGVTQTPRYLIKTRGQQVTLSCSPISGHRSVSWYQQTPGQGLQFLFEYFSETQRNKGNFPGRFSGRQFSNSRSEMNVSTLELGDSALYLCASSLGGGREQYFGPGTRLTVT.

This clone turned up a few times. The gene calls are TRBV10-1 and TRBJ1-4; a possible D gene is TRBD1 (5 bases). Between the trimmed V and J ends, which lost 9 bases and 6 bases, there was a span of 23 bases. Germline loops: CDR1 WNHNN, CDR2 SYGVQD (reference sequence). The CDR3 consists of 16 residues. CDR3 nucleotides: TGCGCCAGGGAGCCGGGACCCCCGGACGGGTATGAAAAACTGTTTTTT. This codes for CAREPGPPDGYEKLFF.

CDR3 protein: CASSFIAGASNEQFF. Here the CDR3 DNA reads TGTGCCAGCAGCTTCATAGCGGGAGCGTCCAATGAGCAGTTCTTC. This rearrangement joins TRBV5-6 to TRBJ2-1; 9 bases are a match to TRBD2. With 2 bases clipped from V and 6 bases from J, the junction kept 6 bases outside the gene matches. The CDR3 is 15 residues long. Germline-derived CDR1 and CDR2 are SGHDT and YYEEEE.

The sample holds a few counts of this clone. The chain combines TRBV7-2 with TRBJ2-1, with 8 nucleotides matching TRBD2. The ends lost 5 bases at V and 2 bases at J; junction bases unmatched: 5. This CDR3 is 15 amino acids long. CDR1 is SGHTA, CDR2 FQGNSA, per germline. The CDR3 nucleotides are TGTGCCAGCAGCCTAGGGGGACTAGCCTACAATGAGCAGTTCTTC. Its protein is CASSLGGLAYNEQFF.

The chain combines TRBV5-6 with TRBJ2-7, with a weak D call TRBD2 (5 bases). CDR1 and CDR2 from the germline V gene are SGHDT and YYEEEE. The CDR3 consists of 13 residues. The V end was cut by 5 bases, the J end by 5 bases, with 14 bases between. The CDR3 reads CASRLRGLNEQYF. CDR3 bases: TGTGCCAGCAGATTACGGGGTTTAAACGAGCAGTACTTC.

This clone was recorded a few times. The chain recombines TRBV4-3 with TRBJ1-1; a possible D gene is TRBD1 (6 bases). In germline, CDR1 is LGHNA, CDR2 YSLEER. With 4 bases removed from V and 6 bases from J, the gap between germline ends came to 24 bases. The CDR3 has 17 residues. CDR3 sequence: CASSRLRFTTGPPEAFF. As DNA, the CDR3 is TGCGCCAGCAGCCGCCTTCGCTTTACGACAGGACCCCCTGAAGCTTTCTTT.

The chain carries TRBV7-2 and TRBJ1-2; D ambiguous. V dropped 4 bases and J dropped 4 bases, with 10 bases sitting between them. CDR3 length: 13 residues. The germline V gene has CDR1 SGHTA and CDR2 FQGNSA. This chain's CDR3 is CASSSTPIYGYTF. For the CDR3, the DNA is TGTGCCAGCAGCTCTACTCCGATCTATGGCTACACCTTC. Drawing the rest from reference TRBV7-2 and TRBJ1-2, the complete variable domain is GAGVSQSPSNKVTEKGKDVELRCDPISGHTALYWYRQSLGQGLEFLIYFQGNSAPDKSGLPSDRFSAERTGGSVSTLTIQRTQQEDSAVYLCASSSTPIYGYTFGSGTRLTVV.

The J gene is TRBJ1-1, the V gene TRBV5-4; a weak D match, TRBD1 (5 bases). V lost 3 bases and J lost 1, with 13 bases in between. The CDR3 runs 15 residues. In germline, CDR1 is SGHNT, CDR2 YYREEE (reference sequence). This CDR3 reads CASSSGIRPNTEAFF. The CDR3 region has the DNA TGTGCCAGCAGCTCAGGGATCAGGCCGAACACTGAAGCTTTCTTT.

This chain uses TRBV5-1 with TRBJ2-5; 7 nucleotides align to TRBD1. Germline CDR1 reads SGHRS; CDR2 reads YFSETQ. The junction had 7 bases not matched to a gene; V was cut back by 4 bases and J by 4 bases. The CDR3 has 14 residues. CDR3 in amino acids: CASSPGQAGETQYF. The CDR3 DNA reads TGCGCCAGCAGCCCTGGACAGGCCGGAGAGACCCAGTACTTC.

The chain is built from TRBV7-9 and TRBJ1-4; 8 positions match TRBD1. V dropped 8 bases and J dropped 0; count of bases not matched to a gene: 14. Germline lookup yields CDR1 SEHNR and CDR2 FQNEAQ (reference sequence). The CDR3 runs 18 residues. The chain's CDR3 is CASEPARQGQPTNEKLFF. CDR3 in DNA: TGTGCCAGCGAACCAGCACGACAGGGGCAACCAACTAATGAAAAACTGTTTTTT.

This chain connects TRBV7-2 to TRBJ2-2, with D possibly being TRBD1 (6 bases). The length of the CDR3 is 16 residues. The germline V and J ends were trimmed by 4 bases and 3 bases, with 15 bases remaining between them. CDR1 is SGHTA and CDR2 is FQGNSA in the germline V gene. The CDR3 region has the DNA TGTGCCAGCAGCTACCCGGCAGGGGCTTACACCGGGGAGCTGTTTTTT. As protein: CASSYPAGAYTGELFF.

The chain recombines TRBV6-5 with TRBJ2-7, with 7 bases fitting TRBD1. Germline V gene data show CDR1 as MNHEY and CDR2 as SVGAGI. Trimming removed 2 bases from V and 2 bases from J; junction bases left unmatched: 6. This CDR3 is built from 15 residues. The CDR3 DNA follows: TGTGCCAGCAGTTACGGTGGGACAGCAACCTACGAGCAGTACTTC. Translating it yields CASSYGGTATYEQYF.